The clone carrying this T cell receptor beta chain came up a few times. Its target is unknown. This sample is part of a study of identical twins. General study points: Modelling approaches yielded underestimates of out-of-frame TCR alpha sharing between monozygotic twins. Excess low generation probability was seen in twin-shared out-of-frame alpha sequences.

Unique molecular identifiers were in the cDNA, with template-switch universal primer binding. TCRdb independently ran MiXCR on the 5' RACE reads; one entry per CDR3 protein. The sample has some 1,700,000 distinct CDR3 sequences; less than 40% are singletons. V trimming: 5 bases; J trimming: 4 bases; junction bases outside the gene matches: 5. CDR1 MNHEY and CDR2 SMNVEV come from the germline V gene (reference sequence). This CDR3 has 13 amino acids. The sequenced sample consisted of cord blood. This sequence was found in a newborn girl in good health. The chain has TRBV27 and TRBJ2-7; 7 bases fit TRBD1. CDR3 nucleotides: TGTGCCAGCAGTAAGGGGGCAATGTACGAGCAGTACTTC. This gives the protein CASSKGAMYEQYF.